The 25 T cell receptor beta chains given below trace back to one sample, sequenced in a study of T cell responses to AZD1222 COVID-19 vaccine. Sequencing used immunoSEQ multiplex PCR; TCRdb keeps in-frame clones, though not all of them. Of 120,000 or so clones detected, around 92% appear once; the ten largest clones hold about 1.1%. This material consisted of peripheral blood, taken on day 0 of AZD1222 vaccination. These receptor sequences come from an adult in good health.

This chain connects TRBV7-9 to TRBJ2-7; 12 bases align to TRBD2. Trimming at V came to 4 bases and at J to 6 bases, leaving 19 bases not matched to a gene. CDR1 and CDR2 (germline): SEHNR, FQNEAQ (reference sequence). The CDR3 runs 19 residues. This chain's CDR3 is CASSSPAGTSGPRGAEQYF. For the CDR3, the DNA is TGTGCCAGCAGCTCCCCGGCGGGGACTAGCGGGCCAAGAGGGGCCGAGCAGTACTTC.

This sequence joins TRBV5-1 and TRBJ1-3, with D possibly matching TRBD1 (5 bases). The CDR3 totals 15 residues. Looked up from germline, CDR1 is SGHRS and CDR2 is YFSETQ. Trimming took 0 bases from V and 2 from J, leaving 9 bases between them. The DNA of the CDR3 is TGCGCCAGCAGCTTGGCCGGAGGGGCTGGAAACACCATATATTTT. It translates to CASSLAGGAGNTIYF.

Points on this clone: This sample includes further DNA sequences coding for the same CDR3. The chain recombines TRBV18 with TRBJ2-7, with TRBD1 matching 10 bases. The CDR3 extends over 14 amino acids. V lost 3 bases to trimming and J lost 5 bases; unmatched junction nucleotides: 4. Germline V lookup: CDR1 KGHSH, CDR2 LQKENI. The CDR3 DNA is TGTGCCAGCTCACCCCGGACAGGGGGTGACGAGCAGTACTTC. Its translation is CASSPRTGGDEQYF.

The J gene is TRBJ1-2, the V gene TRBV28, with 7 bases matching TRBD1. This CDR3 has 15 residues. V lost 5 bases to trimming and J lost 1 base; unmatched junction nucleotides: 7. CDR1 and CDR2 from the germline V gene are MDHEN and SYDVKM. CDR3 loop: CASSRGTVNNYGYTF. CDR3 DNA: TGTGCCAGCAGTAGGGGGACAGTGAATAACTATGGCTACACCTTC.

The J gene is TRBJ1-2, the V gene TRBV30; no reliable D call. With 6 bases removed from V and 11 bases from J, the gap between germline ends came to 13 bases. This CDR3 comprises 10 residues. Germline V gene data show CDR1 as GTSNPN and CDR2 as SVGIG (reference sequence). The CDR3 reads CACSDPGYTF. The CDR3 bases are TGTGCCTGTTCCGACCCCGGGTACACCTTC.

The V gene is TRBV28, the J gene TRBJ2-1; D gene unclear. The CDR3 totals 12 residues. Germline CDR1 MDHEN, CDR2 SYDVKM. V lost 7 bases to trimming and J lost 4 bases, with 8 bases between them. The CDR3 spells CASKLGYNEQFF. The DNA for the CDR3 is TGTGCCAGCAAGCTTGGGTACAATGAGCAGTTCTTC. The full variable domain, its missing parts supplied by reference TRBV28 and TRBJ2-1, is DVKVTQSSRYLVKRTGEKVFLECVQDMDHENMFWYRQDPGLGLRLIYFSYDVKMKEKGDIPEGYSVSREKKERFSLILESASTNQTSMYLCASKLGYNEQFFGPGTRLTVL.

This clone was detected once. The rearrangement joins TRBV7-9 to TRBJ2-3, with D possibly matching TRBD2 (5 bases). Per germline, CDR1 SEHNR and CDR2 FQNEAQ (reference sequence). Trimming cost V 0 bases and J 2 bases, with 9 bases left between them. The CDR3 length is 15 residues. As DNA, the CDR3 is TGTGCCAGCAGCTTAGCGGGAGCGTACACAGATACGCAGTATTTT. Protein: CASSLAGAYTDTQYF.

The rearrangement uses TRBV9 and TRBJ2-1; a weak D match, TRBD2 (5 bases). Germline V gene sequence: CDR1 SGDLS, CDR2 YYNGEE. Trimming stripped 4 bases from V and 7 bases from J, with 27 bases between. CDR3 length equals 18 residues. The chain's CDR3 is CASSPTPRGGPSGNEQFF. The CDR3, as DNA: TGTGCCAGCAGCCCAACACCTCGTGGCGGTCCCTCGGGGAATGAGCAGTTCTTC.

The genes are TRBV6-6 and TRBJ1-2; D is uncertain. V lost 4 bases and J lost 1, with 10 bases in between. Germline assignment: CDR1 MNHNY and CDR2 SVGAGI (reference sequence). This CDR3 region has 14 residues. Here the CDR3 DNA reads TGTGCCAGCAGTTCACACAATCTTAACTATGGCTACACCTTC. This sequence encodes CASSSHNLNYGYTF.

The J gene is TRBJ1-5, the V gene TRBV15; D is undetermined. The CDR3 loop spans 14 amino acids. Germline V gene data show CDR1 as LNHNV and CDR2 as YYDKDF (reference sequence). The germline V and J ends were trimmed by 0 bases and 3 bases, with 6 bases remaining between them. The CDR3: CATSRDGTNQPQHF. The CDR3 nucleotides read TGTGCCACCAGCAGAGACGGCACCAATCAGCCCCAGCATTTT.

This chain joins TRBV5-1 and TRBJ2-7, with TRBD2 identical over 10 bases. Germline-derived CDR1 and CDR2 are SGHRS and YFSETQ. The trim removed 4 bases at V and 4 bases at J, leaving 11 bases unmatched. The CDR3 has 16 residues. This CDR3 is CASSQLELAGSYEQYF. DNA for the CDR3: TGCGCCAGCAGCCAATTGGAACTAGCGGGGTCTTACGAGCAGTACTTC.

The rearrangement joins TRBV5-1 to TRBJ2-1; TRBD2 matches at 7 bases. Germline CDR1 reads SGHRS; CDR2 reads YFSETQ. The CDR3 totals 14 residues. V lost 4 bases to trimming and J lost 7 bases; unmatched junction nucleotides: 8. The CDR3 DNA is TGCGCCAGCAGCACCACTGCCGGGAGGAATGAGCAGTTCTTC. Protein product: CASSTTAGRNEQFF.

The chain joins TRBV5-1 to TRBJ1-2, with D unresolved. The V gene's germline CDR1 is SGHRS and CDR2 YFSETQ. V was pared by 0 bases and J by 0 bases, with 3 bases between. There are 13 residues in the CDR3. CDR3 in amino acids: CASSLAANYGYTF. The CDR3 region has the DNA TGCGCCAGCAGCTTGGCGGCTAACTATGGCTACACCTTC.

V usage is TRBV9 and J usage is TRBJ2-7; 8 bases are a match to TRBD1. In germline, CDR1 is SGDLS, CDR2 YYNGEE. Unmatched junction bases numbered 6, after V lost 2 bases and J lost 2 bases. The CDR3 spans 15 residues. The CDR3 DNA is TGTGCCAGCAGCGTGGGGACAGGAATAGCCTACGAGCAGTACTTC. Translation gives CASSVGTGIAYEQYF.

V gene TRBV7-2 combines with J gene TRBJ2-7; D ambiguous. The germline V gene encodes CDR1 SGHTA and CDR2 FQGNSA. V lost 0 bases, J lost 2 bases, and 5 bases lay in between. CDR3 length equals 13 residues. The CDR3 DNA reads TGTGCCAGCAGCTTAGCCCCAGCCTACGAGCAGTACTTC. Its translation: CASSLAPAYEQYF.

The chain has TRBV9 and TRBJ2-3, with no clear D. The CDR3 sequence is 16 residues long. Germline lookup yields CDR1 SGDLS and CDR2 YYNGEE. Trimming removed 0 bases from V and 2 bases from J, with 13 bases in between. CDR3 bases: TGTGCCAGCAGCGTAGCTAGTGGCAGGTTCACAGATACGCAGTATTTT. Its translation is CASSVASGRFTDTQYF.

The chain employs TRBV2 and TRBJ1-1; D not certain. The germline V gene encodes CDR1 SNHLY and CDR2 FYNNEI. V lost 7 bases to trimming and J lost 4 bases, with 10 bases between them. The CDR3 has 12 residues. The CDR3 reads CASIWEVTEAFF. For the CDR3, the DNA is TGTGCCAGCATCTGGGAGGTCACTGAAGCTTTCTTT. Using reference TRBV2 and TRBJ1-1 for the parts outside the CDR3, the full variable domain is EPEVTQTPSHQVTQMGQEVILRCVPISNHLYFYWYRQILGQKVEFLVSFYNNEISEKSEIFDDQFSVERPDGSNFTLKIRSTKLEDSAMYFCASIWEVTEAFFGQGTRLTVV.

V is TRBV28 and J is TRBJ1-4; 8 bases match TRBD1. The CDR3 spans 15 residues. Germline V gene sequence: CDR1 MDHEN, CDR2 SYDVKM. J lost 7 bases, V lost 6 bases, and 10 bases had no gene match. The CDR3 protein is CASRPDRGQFEKLFF. The CDR3 region has the DNA TGTGCCAGCAGACCCGACAGGGGCCAGTTTGAAAAACTGTTTTTT.

The chain joins TRBV7-3 to TRBJ2-1; TRBD2 agrees at 8 bases. The germline CDR1 and CDR2 sequences are SGHTA and FQGTGA. CDR3 length equals 13 residues. With 5 bases clipped from V and 9 bases from J, the junction kept 6 bases outside the gene matches. CDR3: CASSPQRESEQFF. In nucleotides, the CDR3 is TGTGCCAGCAGCCCCCAGCGGGAGAGTGAGCAGTTCTTC.

The chain couples TRBV7-9 to TRBJ1-4, with 9 bases that match TRBD1. The CDR3 contains 17 residues. Germline loops: CDR1 SEHNR, CDR2 FQNEAQ (reference sequence). Trimming cost V 5 bases and J 5 bases; bases outside gene matches: 12. CDR3 residues: CASSPRTGDRWNEKLFF. CDR3 sequence (DNA): TGTGCCAGCAGCCCGCGGACAGGGGATAGGTGGAATGAAAAACTGTTTTTT.

V is TRBV2 and J is TRBJ1-1; TRBD1 might be the D (5 bases). Trimming took 8 bases from V and 4 from J, leaving 17 bases between them. This CDR3 is 14 amino acids long. Germline-derived CDR1 and CDR2 are SNHLY and FYNNEI. CDR3 residues: CASDERGLGTEAFF. In DNA, the CDR3 is TGTGCCAGCGACGAGAGGGGTTTAGGCACTGAAGCTTTCTTT.

The rearrangement uses TRBV19 and TRBJ1-2; D call uncertain. CDR3 length equals 17 residues. In germline, CDR1 is LNHDA, CDR2 SQIVND (reference sequence). The V end lost 1 base, the J end lost 0 bases, and 15 bases lay between the germline ends. This chain's CDR3 is CASSIVARGRANYGYTF. CDR3 bases: TGTGCCAGTAGTATAGTCGCGCGGGGAAGGGCTAACTATGGCTACACCTTC.

The rearrangement uses TRBV2 and TRBJ2-3; 9 positions match TRBD2. CDR1 and CDR2 from the germline V gene are SNHLY and FYNNEI. The CDR3 is 15 amino acids. J was trimmed by 3 bases and V by 8 bases; bases with no gene match: 9. Here the CDR3 DNA reads TGTGCCAGCGGGGCGGCAGCGGGAGGAACAGATACGCAGTATTTT. Its translation is CASGAAAGGTDTQYF.

The CDR3 nucleotides are TGTGCCAGCAGCTTTGGGGGAGATGGCTACACCTTC. This codes for CASSFGGDGYTF. The chain couples TRBV7-9 to TRBJ1-2; D perhaps matches TRBD1 (5 bases). Germline-derived CDR1 and CDR2 are SEHNR and FQNEAQ (reference sequence). This CDR3 contains 12 residues. Trimming cost V 3 bases and J 6 bases, with 8 bases left between them.

This chain joins TRBV25-1 and TRBJ2-2; 8 bases agree with TRBD1. The CDR3 extends over 13 amino acids. Germline V gene lookup returns CDR1 MGHDK and CDR2 SYGVNS. The V and J ends lost 4 bases and 9 bases, in that order; junction bases with no gene match: 4. CDR3 protein: CASSGGQGWELFF. For the CDR3, the DNA is TGTGCCAGCAGTGGAGGACAGGGTTGGGAGCTGTTTTTT.